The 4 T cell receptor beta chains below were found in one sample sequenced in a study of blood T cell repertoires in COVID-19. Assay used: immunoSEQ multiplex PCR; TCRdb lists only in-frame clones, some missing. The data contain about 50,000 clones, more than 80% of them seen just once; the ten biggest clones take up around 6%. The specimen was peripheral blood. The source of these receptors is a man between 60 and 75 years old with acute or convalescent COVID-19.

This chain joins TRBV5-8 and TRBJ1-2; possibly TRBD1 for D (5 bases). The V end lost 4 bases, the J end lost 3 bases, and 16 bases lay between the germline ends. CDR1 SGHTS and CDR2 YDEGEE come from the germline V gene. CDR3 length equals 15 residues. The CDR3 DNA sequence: TGTGCCAGCAGCCGCGGGGACGGCCTTGACTATGGCTACACCTTC. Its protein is CASSRGDGLDYGYTF.

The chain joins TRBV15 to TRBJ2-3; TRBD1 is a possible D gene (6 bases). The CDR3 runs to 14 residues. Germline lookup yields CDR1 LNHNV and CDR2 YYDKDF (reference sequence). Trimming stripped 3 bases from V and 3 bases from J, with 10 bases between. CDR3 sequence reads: CATSRMTGTDTQYF. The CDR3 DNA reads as TGTGCCACCAGCAGGATGACAGGTACAGATACGCAGTATTTT.

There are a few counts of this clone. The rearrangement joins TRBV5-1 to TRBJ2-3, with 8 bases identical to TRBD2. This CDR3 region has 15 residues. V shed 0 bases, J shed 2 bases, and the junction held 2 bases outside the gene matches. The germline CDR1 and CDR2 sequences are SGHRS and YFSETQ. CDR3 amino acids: CASSLVSGTTDTQYF. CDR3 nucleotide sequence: TGCGCCAGCAGCTTGGTTAGCGGGACCACAGATACGCAGTATTTT.

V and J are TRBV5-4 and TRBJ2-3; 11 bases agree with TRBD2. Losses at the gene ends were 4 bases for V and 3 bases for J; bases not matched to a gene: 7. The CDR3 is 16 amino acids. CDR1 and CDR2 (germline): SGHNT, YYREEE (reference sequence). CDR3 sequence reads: CASSTLAGGSTDTQYF. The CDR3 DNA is TGTGCCAGCAGCACCTTAGCGGGAGGGTCGACAGATACGCAGTATTTT. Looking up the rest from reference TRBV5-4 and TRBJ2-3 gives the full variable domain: ETGVTQSPTHLIKTRGQQVTLRCSSQSGHNTVSWYQQALGQGPQFIFQYYREEENGRGNFPPRFSGLQFPNYSSELNVNALELDDSALYLCASSTLAGGSTDTQYFGPGTRLTVL.